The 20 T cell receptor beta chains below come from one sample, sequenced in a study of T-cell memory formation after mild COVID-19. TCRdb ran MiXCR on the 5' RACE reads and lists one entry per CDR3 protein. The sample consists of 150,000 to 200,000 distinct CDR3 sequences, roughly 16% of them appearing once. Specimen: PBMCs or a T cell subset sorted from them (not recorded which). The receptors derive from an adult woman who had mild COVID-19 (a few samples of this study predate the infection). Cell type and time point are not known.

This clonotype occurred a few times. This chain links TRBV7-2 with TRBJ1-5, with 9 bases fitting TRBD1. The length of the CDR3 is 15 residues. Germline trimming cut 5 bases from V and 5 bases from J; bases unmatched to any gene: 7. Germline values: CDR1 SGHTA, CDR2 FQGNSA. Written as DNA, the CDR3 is TGTGCCAGCAGCCATCGGACAGGGGCGGATCAGCCCCAGCATTTT. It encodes CASSHRTGADQPQHF.

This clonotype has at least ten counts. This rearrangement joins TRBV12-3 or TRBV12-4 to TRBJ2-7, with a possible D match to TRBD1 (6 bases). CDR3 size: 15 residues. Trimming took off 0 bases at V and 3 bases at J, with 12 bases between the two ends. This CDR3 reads CASSLAGTGIYEQYF. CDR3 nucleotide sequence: TGTGCCAGCAGTTTAGCCGGCACAGGGATCTACGAGCAGTACTTC.

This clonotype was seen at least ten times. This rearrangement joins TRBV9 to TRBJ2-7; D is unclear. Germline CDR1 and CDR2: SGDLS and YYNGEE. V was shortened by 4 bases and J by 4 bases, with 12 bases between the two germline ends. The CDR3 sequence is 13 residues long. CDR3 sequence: CASSQHSEYEQYF. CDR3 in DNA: TGTGCCAGCAGCCAACACTCGGAATACGAGCAGTACTTC.

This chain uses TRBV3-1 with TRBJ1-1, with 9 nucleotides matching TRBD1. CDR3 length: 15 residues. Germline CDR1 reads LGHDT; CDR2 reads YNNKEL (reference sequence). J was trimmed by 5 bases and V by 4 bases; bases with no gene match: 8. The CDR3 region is CASSPLTGGWTEAFF. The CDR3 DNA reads TGTGCCAGCAGCCCCCTGACAGGGGGATGGACTGAAGCTTTCTTT.

This CDR3 is CASSTTGVVISNTEAFF. CDR3 DNA: TGTGCCAGCAGCACGACAGGGGTAGTTATATCGAACACTGAAGCTTTCTTT. The gene calls are TRBV7-2 and TRBJ1-1, with 8 bases identical to TRBD1. CDR3 size: 17 residues. CDR1 SGHTA and CDR2 FQGNSA come from the germline V gene. With V trimmed by 5 bases and J by 1 base, 12 bases remained unmatched.

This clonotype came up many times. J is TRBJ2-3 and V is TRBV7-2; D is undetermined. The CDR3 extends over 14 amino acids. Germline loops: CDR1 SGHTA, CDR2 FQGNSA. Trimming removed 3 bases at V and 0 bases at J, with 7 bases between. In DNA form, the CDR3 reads TGTGCCAGCAGCTTGTCTGCGAGCACAGATACGCAGTATTTT. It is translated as CASSLSASTDTQYF. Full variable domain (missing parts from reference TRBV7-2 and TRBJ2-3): GAGVSQSPSNKVTEKGKDVELRCDPISGHTALYWYRQSLGQGLEFLIYFQGNSAPDKSGLPSDRFSAERTGGSVSTLTIQRTQQEDSAVYLCASSLSASTDTQYFGPGTRLTVL.

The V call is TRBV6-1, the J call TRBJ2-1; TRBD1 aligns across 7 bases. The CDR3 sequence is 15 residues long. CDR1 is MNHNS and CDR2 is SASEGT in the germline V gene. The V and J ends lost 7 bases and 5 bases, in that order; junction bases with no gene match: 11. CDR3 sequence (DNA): TGTGCCAGCATGCACCGGACAGGAACACACAATGAGCAGTTCTTC. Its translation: CASMHRTGTHNEQFF.

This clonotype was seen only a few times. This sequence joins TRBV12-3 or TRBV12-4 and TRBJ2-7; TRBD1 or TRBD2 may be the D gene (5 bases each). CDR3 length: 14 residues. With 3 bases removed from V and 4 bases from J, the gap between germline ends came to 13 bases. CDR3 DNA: TGTGCCAGCAGTTTCCCGGGGCGAAGGTACGAGCAGTACTTC. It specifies CASSFPGRRYEQYF.

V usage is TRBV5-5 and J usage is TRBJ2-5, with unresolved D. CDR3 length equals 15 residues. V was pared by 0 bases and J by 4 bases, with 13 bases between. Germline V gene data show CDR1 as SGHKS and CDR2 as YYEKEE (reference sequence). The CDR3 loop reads CASSLVRQAGETQYF. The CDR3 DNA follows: TGTGCCAGCAGCTTGGTTAGGCAGGCTGGAGAGACCCAGTACTTC. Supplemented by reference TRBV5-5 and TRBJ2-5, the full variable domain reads DAGVTQSPTHLIKTRGQQVTLRCSPISGHKSVSWYQQVLGQGPQFIFQYYEKEERGRGNFPDRFSARQFPNYSSELNVNALLLGDSALYLCASSLVRQAGETQYFGPGTRLLVL.

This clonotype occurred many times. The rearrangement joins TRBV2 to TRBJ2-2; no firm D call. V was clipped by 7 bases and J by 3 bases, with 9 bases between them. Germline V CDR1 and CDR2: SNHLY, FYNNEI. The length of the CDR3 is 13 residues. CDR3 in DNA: TGTGCCAGCAACGTGAGAGACACCGGGGAGCTGTTTTTT. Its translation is CASNVRDTGELFF.

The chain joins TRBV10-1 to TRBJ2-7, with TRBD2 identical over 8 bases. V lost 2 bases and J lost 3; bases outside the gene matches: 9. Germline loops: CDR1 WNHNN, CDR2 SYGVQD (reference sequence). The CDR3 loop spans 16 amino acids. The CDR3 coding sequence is TGCGCCAGCAGTGAGCCCCTCCGGGAGGGCCTCTACGAGCAGTACTTC. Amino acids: CASSEPLREGLYEQYF.

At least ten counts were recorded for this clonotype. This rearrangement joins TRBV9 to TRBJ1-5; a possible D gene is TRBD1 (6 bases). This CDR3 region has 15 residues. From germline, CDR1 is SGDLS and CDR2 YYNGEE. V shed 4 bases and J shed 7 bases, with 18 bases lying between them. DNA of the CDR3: TGTGCCAGCAGCAAGGGGGTGGGACTGGGGCAGCCCCAGCATTTT. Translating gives CASSKGVGLGQPQHF.

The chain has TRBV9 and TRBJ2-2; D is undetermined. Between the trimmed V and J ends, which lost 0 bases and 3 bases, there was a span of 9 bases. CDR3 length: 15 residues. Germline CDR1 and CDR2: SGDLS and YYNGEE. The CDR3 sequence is CASSVGFSYTGELFF. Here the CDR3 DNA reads TGTGCCAGCAGCGTAGGTTTCTCTTACACCGGGGAGCTGTTTTTT.

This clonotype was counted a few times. CDR3 nucleotides: TGTGCCAGCAGTTATCCCGGGACTAGCGGGACCGTGCAGTACTTC. It specifies CASSYPGTSGTVQYF. This chain links TRBV12-3 or TRBV12-4 with TRBJ2-7, with 13 bases identical to TRBD2. This CDR3 contains 15 residues. J gave up 9 bases and V 4 bases, and 9 bases lay outside the gene matches.

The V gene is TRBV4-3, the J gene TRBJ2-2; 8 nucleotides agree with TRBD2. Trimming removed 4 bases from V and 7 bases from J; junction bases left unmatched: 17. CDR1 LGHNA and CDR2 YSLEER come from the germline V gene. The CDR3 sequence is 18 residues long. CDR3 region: CASSLRPSEAGAFGELFF. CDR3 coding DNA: TGCGCCAGCAGCCTAAGACCGAGCGAAGCGGGAGCGTTCGGGGAGCTGTTTTTT.

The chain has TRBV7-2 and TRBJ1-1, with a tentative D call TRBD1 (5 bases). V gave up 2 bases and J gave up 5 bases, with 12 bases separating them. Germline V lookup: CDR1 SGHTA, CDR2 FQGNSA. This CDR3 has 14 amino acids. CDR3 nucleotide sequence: TGTGCCAGCAGCTTATTATCCGGGGGGACTGAAGCTTTCTTT. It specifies CASSLLSGGTEAFF.

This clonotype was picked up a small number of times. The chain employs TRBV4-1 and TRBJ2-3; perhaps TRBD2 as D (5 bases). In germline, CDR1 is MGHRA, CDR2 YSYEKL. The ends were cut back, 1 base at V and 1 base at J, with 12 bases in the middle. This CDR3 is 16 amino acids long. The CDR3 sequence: CASSQGPGSRTDTQYF. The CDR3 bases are TGCGCCAGCAGCCAAGGACCGGGGTCCCGCACAGATACGCAGTATTTT.

CDR3 sequence (DNA): TGCGCCAGCAGCCAAGACGCCGGGACTAGCGCAGATACGCAGTATTTT. Translating it yields CASSQDAGTSADTQYF. The chain combines TRBV4-1 with TRBJ2-3, with TRBD2 matching over 10 bases. The CDR3 is made up of 16 amino acids. Germline CDR1 is MGHRA and CDR2 is YSYEKL. The V segment lost 0 bases and the J segment 4 bases; nucleotides outside the gene matches: 4.

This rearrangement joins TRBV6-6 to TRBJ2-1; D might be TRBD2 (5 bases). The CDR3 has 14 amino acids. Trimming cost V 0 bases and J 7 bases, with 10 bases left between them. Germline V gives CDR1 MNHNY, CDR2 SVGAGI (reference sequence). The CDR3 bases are TGTGCCAGCAGTTACTCCCCTAGCACTAATGAGCAGTTCTTC. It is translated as CASSYSPSTNEQFF.

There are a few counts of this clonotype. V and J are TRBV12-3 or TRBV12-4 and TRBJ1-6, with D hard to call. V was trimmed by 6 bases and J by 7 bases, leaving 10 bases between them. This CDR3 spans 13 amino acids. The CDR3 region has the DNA TGTGCCAGCAGCACGACGCAAAATTCACCCCTCCACTTT. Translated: CASSTTQNSPLHF.